This T cell receptor beta chain originates from a study of beta chain features in type 1 diabetes. Study results and caveats: Still unanswered here is whether HLA type influences TCRB rearrangement. Significant though moderate, a shortening of TCRB CDR3s appeared in all four CD4+ subsets of Type 1 diabetes patients. Sequencing the cDNA could make cells with high TCR expression show up more than they should. It was among patients, rather than healthy donors, that naive, central memory and Treg TCRB repertoires appeared more similar.

A single count supports this clone. The antigen is undetermined. What was sequenced were expressed TCRB transcripts, since all of the isolated RNA had been reverse transcribed. Generated by immunoSEQ multiplex PCR, the TCRdb table keeps only in-frame clones and is missing some. The table has 300,000 to 350,000 clones, about 18% seen once. From germline, CDR1 is SGHTA and CDR2 FQGNSA. The CDR3 consists of 17 residues. The ends lost 3 bases at V and 2 bases at J; junction bases unmatched: 12. The chain joins TRBV7-2 to TRBJ2-5, with TRBD2 matching 7 bases. The origin of this receptor is a woman between 18 and 29 years old in good health. The sample comprised naive CD4+ T cells from blood. The CDR3 DNA is TGTGCCAGCAGCTTGGTTATGACGCTAGCGGTTCAAGAGACCCAGTACTTC. Residues: CASSLVMTLAVQETQYF.